The next 26 T cell receptor beta chains were all read from a single sample in a study of human T cells and chemical hapten exposure. Regarding time point: patch test 2, 6 weeks after DPC sensitization. Treatment described: therapeutic diphenylcyclopropenone sensitization with weekly scalp DPC. A single record per CDR3 protein comes from TCRdb applying MiXCR to the RACE reads. Of more than 80,000 distinct CDR3 sequences in the sample, about 10% are singletons; the top ten hold about 5%. Here the sequenced sample was whole blood, taken in connection with sensitization to the hapten diphenylcyclopropenone (DPC). The source is a woman aged 45-65 years with alopecia areata. Some clones in this sample may be carry-over from other donors' samples.

This clonotype showed up just a few times. The chain joins TRBV7-2 to TRBJ1-6, with unresolved D. The germline V and J ends were trimmed by 3 bases and 7 bases, with 4 bases remaining between them. The CDR3 is 12 residues long. From germline, CDR1 is SGHTA and CDR2 FQGNSA. CDR3 protein: CASSFVNSPLHF. CDR3 DNA: TGTGCCAGCAGCTTTGTGAATTCACCCCTCCACTTT. Complete variable domain (other parts from reference TRBV7-2 and TRBJ1-6): GAGVSQSPSNKVTEKGKDVELRCDPISGHTALYWYRQSLGQGLEFLIYFQGNSAPDKSGLPSDRFSAERTGGSVSTLTIQRTQQEDSAVYLCASSFVNSPLHFGNGTRLTVT.

This clonotype was counted ten times or more. The chain links TRBV5-1 to TRBJ1-3; D is undetermined. V shed 1 base and J shed 1 base, with 15 bases lying between them. CDR1 SGHRS and CDR2 YFSETQ come from the germline V gene. This CDR3 is 17 amino acids long. DNA for the CDR3: TGCGCCAGCAGCTTGACGGCCGCCACGGGGTCTGGAAACACCATATATTTT. This encodes CASSLTAATGSGNTIYF.

This chain connects TRBV5-1 to TRBJ2-3; 14 bases agree with TRBD2. The CDR3 sequence is 18 residues long. Germline lookup yields CDR1 SGHRS and CDR2 YFSETQ. After removal of 0 bases from V and 4 bases from J, the junction contained 7 bases not matched to a gene. Here the CDR3 reads CASSLAAGTSGSSDTQYF. The CDR3 DNA reads as TGCGCCAGCAGCTTGGCCGCCGGGACTAGCGGGAGTTCAGATACGCAGTATTTT.

This clonotype was seen at least ten times. V usage is TRBV7-9 and J usage is TRBJ2-1; 7 bases match TRBD2. This CDR3 comprises 13 residues. The germline gives CDR1 SEHNR, CDR2 FQNEAQ (reference sequence). V dropped 10 bases and J dropped 7; count of bases not matched to a gene: 10. CDR3 in DNA: TGTGCCACCGGGGAGGGTGGCGGGAATGAGCAGTTCTTC. Translated: CATGEGGGNEQFF.

This clonotype occurred a few times. The CDR3 DNA sequence: TGTGCCAGCAGCCAAATGGGGGGGATGAACACTGAAGCTTTCTTT. Translating it yields CASSQMGGMNTEAFF. The gene calls are TRBV7-9 and TRBJ1-1; D may be TRBD1 (5 bases). Per germline, CDR1 SEHNR and CDR2 FQNEAQ (reference sequence). V lost 5 bases and J lost 0, with 13 bases in between. The CDR3 extends over 15 amino acids.

The V call is TRBV7-2, the J call TRBJ1-2; D is ambiguous. This CDR3 is 14 amino acids long. The germline gives CDR1 SGHTA, CDR2 FQGNSA. The V end lost 3 bases, the J end lost 2 bases, and 10 bases lay between the germline ends. CDR3 sequence: CASSFSDQNYGYTF. The CDR3 DNA sequence: TGTGCCAGCAGCTTTTCTGATCAGAACTATGGCTACACCTTC.

This clonotype has at least ten counts. The chain couples TRBV7-2 to TRBJ1-5, with TRBD1 matching over 10 bases. The CDR3 runs to 15 residues. The germline CDR1 and CDR2 sequences are SGHTA and FQGNSA. The trim removed 6 bases at V and 2 bases at J, leaving 4 bases unmatched. CDR3 in amino acids: CASSTGTGGNQPQHF. CDR3 in DNA: TGTGCCAGCAGTACCGGGACAGGGGGCAATCAGCCCCAGCATTTT.

CDR3 coding DNA: TGTGCCAGCAGACCACCCCGACAGGGGGGTTTTGAGCAGTTCTTC. Its translation is CASRPPRQGGFEQFF. The chain couples TRBV28 to TRBJ2-1; 9 bases agree with TRBD1. V dropped 6 bases and J dropped 9; count of bases not matched to a gene: 12. The CDR3 extends over 15 amino acids. Germline assignment: CDR1 MDHEN and CDR2 SYDVKM.

This clonotype was recorded many times. The chain recombines TRBV10-3 with TRBJ1-2; perhaps TRBD1 as D (5 bases). Germline V gene lookup returns CDR1 ENHRY and CDR2 SYGVKD. The CDR3 totals 18 residues. The ends were cut back, 3 bases at V and 0 bases at J, with 20 bases in the middle. Written as DNA, the CDR3 is TGTGCCATCAGTGAAGGATTCGTGGGGCGGGGTCCTAACTATGGCTACACCTTC. Translating gives CAISEGFVGRGPNYGYTF.

This clonotype was observed a few times. The chain employs TRBV3-1 and TRBJ2-3; D may be TRBD2 (5 bases). Germline-derived CDR1 and CDR2 are LGHDT and YNNKEL (reference sequence). Trimming removed 0 bases from V and 5 bases from J, with 15 bases in between. The CDR3 consists of 16 residues. CDR3 DNA: TGTGCCAGCAGCCAAGAGGCTAGAGGGCCACAAGATACGCAGTATTTT. Translation gives CASSQEARGPQDTQYF.

The rearrangement uses TRBV30 and TRBJ2-3; D gene ambiguous. The germline gives CDR1 GTSNPN, CDR2 SVGIG (reference sequence). CDR3 length: 15 amino acids. Trimming took off 0 bases at V and 7 bases at J, with 17 bases between the two ends. The CDR3 DNA reads as TGTGCCTGGAGTGTACGTTTGGAGTCTGGAAATACGCAGTATTTT. It codes for CAWSVRLESGNTQYF. The full variable domain, completed using reference TRBV30 and TRBJ2-3, is SQTIHQWPATLVQPVGSPLSLECTVEGTSNPNLYWYRQAAGRGLQLLFYSVGIGQISSEVPQNLSASRPQDRQFILSSKKLLLSDSGFYLCAWSVRLESGNTQYFGPGTRLTVL.

The gene calls are TRBV19 and TRBJ1-5; D is uncertain. The germline V gene has CDR1 LNHDA and CDR2 SQIVND (reference sequence). V was trimmed by 4 bases and J by 5 bases, leaving 9 bases between them. The CDR3 runs 13 residues. CDR3 in DNA: TGTGCCAGTAGTACTTTTTCCGATCAGCCCCAGCATTTT. This sequence encodes CASSTFSDQPQHF.

In its sample, this clonotype was seen many times. The J gene is TRBJ2-5, the V gene TRBV5-4; a possible D gene is TRBD1 (6 bases). CDR1 and CDR2 from the germline V gene are SGHNT and YYREEE (reference sequence). The ends were cut back, 2 bases at V and 5 bases at J, with 13 bases in the middle. CDR3 length: 14 residues. CDR3 nucleotide sequence: TGTGCCAGCAGCTTTGGGGGCAGGGTTGAGACCCAGTACTTC. Its translation: CASSFGGRVETQYF.

This clonotype was found many times. V and J are TRBV20-1 and TRBJ2-3; 15 nucleotides agree with TRBD2. The germline gives CDR1 DFQATT, CDR2 SNEGSKA (reference sequence). The CDR3 length is 17 residues. The ends lost 6 bases at V and 3 bases at J; junction bases unmatched: 10. In nucleotides, the CDR3 is TGCAGTGCGAAAACCGGGACTAGCGGGAGGAAGACAGATACGCAGTATTTT. Protein product: CSAKTGTSGRKTDTQYF.

The CDR3 DNA sequence: TGTGCCAGCAGGGAAACGGTAGCCAAAAACATTCAGTACTTC. Its translation is CASRETVAKNIQYF. V gene TRBV28 combines with J gene TRBJ2-4, with D hard to call. The CDR3 is 14 residues long. Per the germline V gene, CDR1 is MDHEN and CDR2 is SYDVKM. The V end was cut by 6 bases, the J end by 0 bases, with 9 bases between.

V gene TRBV7-2 combines with J gene TRBJ1-4; the match to TRBD1 covers 7 bases. The J segment lost 5 bases and the V segment lost 4 bases, leaving 7 bases of the junction unmatched. The CDR3 has 15 residues. From germline, CDR1 is SGHTA and CDR2 FQGNSA. In nucleotides, the CDR3 is TGTGCCAGCAGCTCCCAACAGGGGCGGAATGAAAAACTGTTTTTT. It translates to CASSSQQGRNEKLFF.

The chain joins TRBV20-1 to TRBJ2-2; 7 bases map to TRBD2. The V and J ends lost 2 bases and 5 bases, in that order; junction bases with no gene match: 5. This CDR3 is built from 14 residues. Germline V gene sequence: CDR1 DFQATT, CDR2 SNEGSKA (reference sequence). CDR3 sequence reads: CSARRSSGTGELFF. Written as DNA, the CDR3 is TGCAGTGCTAGACGGTCTAGCGGAACCGGGGAGCTGTTTTTT.

This clonotype was found a few times. The CDR3 DNA reads TGTGCCAGCAGCTTAGGGGACATCAACACTGAAGCTTTCTTT. Translated: CASSLGDINTEAFF. The chain has TRBV7-9 and TRBJ1-1, with a tentative D call TRBD1 (6 bases). Trimming pared 1 base from V and 2 bases from J, leaving 8 bases between. Germline V CDR1 and CDR2: SEHNR, FQNEAQ (reference sequence). The CDR3 contains 14 residues.

This clonotype was counted only a few times. As DNA, the CDR3 is TGCGCCAGCAGCCAAGGAGGGACTAGCGTCGACGAGCAGTACTTC. As protein: CASSQGGTSVDEQYF. V and J are TRBV4-3 and TRBJ2-7; TRBD2 matches 10 bases. The CDR3 extends over 15 amino acids. Germline V lookup: CDR1 LGHNA, CDR2 YSLEER. J gave up 5 bases and V 1 base, and 5 bases lay outside the gene matches.

Regarding this clonotype: A much more abundant neighbour one base away suggests this may be a read error. V usage is TRBV7-9 and J usage is TRBJ2-7; 8 bases match TRBD2. Germline V gene lookup returns CDR1 SEHNR and CDR2 FQNEAQ (reference sequence). The CDR3 loop spans 16 amino acids. The trim removed 0 bases at V and 3 bases at J, leaving 7 bases unmatched. The DNA of the CDR3 is TGTGCCAGCAGCTTAGCGCTCCGGGAGGGCCACTACGAGCAGTACTTC. Residues: CASSLALREGHYEQYF.

This clonotype was recorded at least ten times. The V gene is TRBV6-5, the J gene TRBJ1-3; D is unclear. Trimming took off 5 bases at V and 0 bases at J, with 17 bases between the two ends. The CDR3 is 17 amino acids. The germline V gene has CDR1 MNHEY and CDR2 SVGAGI. CDR3 residues: CASSGPPTGSSGNTIYF. Here the CDR3 DNA reads TGTGCCAGCAGTGGACCACCTACGGGGAGCTCTGGAAACACCATATATTTT.

The sample holds a few counts of this clonotype. This chain connects TRBV6-2 or TRBV6-3 to TRBJ1-5, with no clear D. The germline V gene has CDR1 MNHEY and CDR2 SVGEGT. This CDR3 spans 13 amino acids. The germline V and J ends were trimmed by 2 bases and 11 bases, with 13 bases remaining between them. This chain's CDR3 is CASSYNTGGSQHF. CDR3 DNA: TGTGCCAGCAGTTACAATACGGGAGGGTCCCAGCATTTT.

The genes are TRBV6-1 and TRBJ1-2, with D maybe TRBD1 (5 bases). CDR3 length equals 18 residues. V lost 7 bases and J 5 bases, leaving 29 bases between the germline ends. Germline CDR1 and CDR2: MNHNS and SASEGT. CDR3 coding DNA: TGTGCCAGCACCACGACGGGGATCCTCTGGACAACGAATTATGGCTACACCTTC. It yields the protein CASTTTGILWTTNYGYTF.

This clonotype was counted between two and nine times. The V and J genes are TRBV7-9 and TRBJ2-3, with 14 positions matching TRBD2. With 3 bases clipped from V and 5 bases from J, the junction kept 4 bases outside the gene matches. Germline V lookup: CDR1 SEHNR, CDR2 FQNEAQ (reference sequence). This CDR3 is 16 amino acids long. CDR3 amino acids: CASSLGLAGVIDTQYF. DNA of the CDR3: TGTGCCAGCAGCTTGGGACTAGCGGGAGTTATAGATACGCAGTATTTT.

CDR3 DNA: TGTGCCACCAGCAGAGATGGTAGAGGACTCGTCTATGGCTACACCTTC. It is translated as CATSRDGRGLVYGYTF. V usage is TRBV15 and J usage is TRBJ1-2, with D unresolved. Germline CDR1 and CDR2: LNHNV and YYDKDF (reference sequence). CDR3 length equals 16 residues. V was clipped by 0 bases and J by 4 bases, with 15 bases between them.

There are many counts of this clonotype. This chain links TRBV19 with TRBJ2-4, with 7 bases matching TRBD1. Germline values: CDR1 LNHDA, CDR2 SQIVND (reference sequence). This CDR3 has 13 amino acids. V was clipped by 5 bases and J by 7 bases; unmatched bases: 5. CDR3 nucleotides: TGTGCCAGTAGTGGCGGACAGGTTAACATTCAGTACTTC. Protein: CASSGGQVNIQYF.